One sample yielded the 10 T cell receptor beta chains listed below, sequenced in a study of OX40 agonist ivuxolimab in advanced cancers. Some clones are missing from TCRdb's copy, which holds only in-frame ones; the method was immunoSEQ multiplex PCR. The data show more than 45,000 clones, about 81% seen once. The starting material was CD4+ or CD8+ T cells sorted from blood, obtained in a trial of the OX40 agonist ivuxolimab. The receptors shown here come from an adult with an advanced solid tumor such as melanoma, head and neck, liver or kidney cancer.

To note about this clone: At one boundary the junction diverges from the germline segment, which might be a read error. V is TRBV19 and J is TRBJ2-7; D possibly matches TRBD1 or TRBD2 (5 bases each). The germline V gene has CDR1 LNHDA and CDR2 SQIVND (reference sequence). The CDR3 loop spans 13 amino acids. Here the CDR3 reads CASSIDGGNEQYF. The CDR3 bases are TGTGCCAGTAGTATAGATGGGGGTAACGAACAGTACTTC.

This sequence joins TRBV6-4 and TRBJ1-2; 9 bases align to TRBD1. Germline V gene sequence: CDR1 MRHNA, CDR2 SNTAGT. J lost 7 bases, V lost 0 bases, and 3 bases had no gene match. CDR3 length: 14 amino acids. CDR3 sequence: CASSDSGQGSGYTF. In DNA form, the CDR3 reads TGTGCCAGCAGTGACTCGGGACAGGGTAGTGGCTACACCTTC.

V gene TRBV16 combines with J gene TRBJ1-2, with D maybe TRBD1 (5 bases). V lost 2 bases to trimming and J lost 2 bases, with 15 bases between them. Germline-derived CDR1 and CDR2 are KGHSY and FQNENV. CDR3 length equals 16 residues. The CDR3 region is CASSQGTPTTNYGYTF. The CDR3, as DNA: TGTGCCAGCAGCCAAGGGACCCCCACGACCAACTATGGCTACACCTTC.

This chain connects TRBV4-1 to TRBJ2-1, with D perhaps matching TRBD2 (6 bases). Germline CDR1 reads MGHRA; CDR2 reads YSYEKL. Trimming removed 1 base at V and 2 bases at J, with 12 bases between. The CDR3 loop spans 16 amino acids. The CDR3 DNA reads as TGCGCCAGCAGCCAAGTAAGTGCGGGGCCCTACAATGAGCAGTTCTTC. It is translated as CASSQVSAGPYNEQFF.

This clone has more than one count but fewer than ten. The genes are TRBV11-2 and TRBJ1-2; D is unclear. Per germline, CDR1 SGHAT and CDR2 FQNNGV. The CDR3 sequence is 16 residues long. V was shortened by 0 bases and J by 7 bases, with 18 bases between the two germline ends. The CDR3 loop is CASSLEVPYQSGGYTF. The CDR3 DNA is TGTGCCAGCAGCTTAGAGGTCCCGTACCAATCAGGTGGCTACACCTTC.

The CDR3 region is CASSLAVNTEAFF. The CDR3 nucleotides are TGTGCCAGCAGCCTGGCGGTGAACACTGAAGCTTTCTTT. The chain uses TRBV9 and TRBJ1-1; D is undetermined. The germline gives CDR1 SGDLS, CDR2 YYNGEE. This CDR3 region has 13 residues. V gave up 4 bases and J gave up 0 bases, with 7 bases separating them.

The gene calls are TRBV6-5 and TRBJ1-5, with 10 bases fitting TRBD1. The V gene end was trimmed by 6 bases and the J gene end by 7 bases; junction bases not matched to a gene: 9. Germline-derived CDR1 and CDR2 are MNHEY and SVGAGI. The CDR3 spans 15 residues. The CDR3 DNA sequence: TGTGCCAGCAGCCCCGACAGGGGGCGCGGACAGCCCCAGCATTTT. Its translation: CASSPDRGRGQPQHF.

The genes are TRBV25-1 and TRBJ2-1; no definite D call. Germline V lookup: CDR1 MGHDK, CDR2 SYGVNS. Trimming shortened V by 0 bases and J by 6 bases, and 3 bases separated the two germline ends. This CDR3 has 12 residues. CDR3 sequence reads: CASSEYFNEQFF. The CDR3 DNA sequence: TGTGCCAGCAGTGAATATTTCAATGAGCAGTTCTTC.

This chain joins TRBV5-4 and TRBJ1-2; D gene uncertain. CDR1 is SGHNT, CDR2 YYREEE, per germline (reference sequence). V was shortened by 4 bases and J by 3 bases, with 13 bases between the two germline ends. CDR3 length: 14 residues. The CDR3 region is CASSQVGRDYGYTF. The CDR3 bases are TGTGCCAGCAGCCAAGTGGGGAGAGACTATGGCTACACCTTC.

The gene calls are TRBV5-1 and TRBJ2-5; 7 nucleotides align to TRBD1. The CDR3 contains 14 residues. The trim removed 3 bases at V and 2 bases at J, leaving 4 bases unmatched. Germline-derived CDR1 and CDR2 are SGHRS and YFSETQ. CDR3 sequence (DNA): TGCGCCAGCAGCTGGGGGACAGTACAAGAGACCCAGTACTTC. Protein product: CASSWGTVQETQYF.